The 29 T cell receptor beta chains below come from one sample, sequenced in a study of T cell responses to AZD1222 COVID-19 vaccine. TCRdb's copy holds only in-frame clones and misses some; the assay was immunoSEQ multiplex PCR. The repertoire holds roughly 120,000 clones, with 80% to 95% as singletons. Material: peripheral blood, obtained 28 days after the second dose of the MenACWY control vaccine. All receptors come from an adult who received the MenACWY meningococcal vaccine as a control.

This chain links TRBV9 with TRBJ2-3; tentative D call: TRBD2 (5 bases). The length of the CDR3 is 14 residues. Per germline, CDR1 SGDLS and CDR2 YYNGEE. Trimming took off 3 bases at V and 2 bases at J, with 10 bases between the two ends. CDR3 DNA sequence: TGTGCCAGCAGCGGAGGCGGGTACACAGATACGCAGTATTTT. The encoded protein is CASSGGGYTDTQYF. The full variable domain, with the rest looked up from reference TRBV9 and TRBJ2-3, is DSGVTQTPKHLITATGQRVTLRCSPRSGDLSVYWYQQSLDQGLQFLIQYYNGEERAKGNILERFSAQQFPDLHSELNLSSLELGDSALYFCASSGGGYTDTQYFGPGTRLTVL.

The rearrangement links TRBV29-1 to TRBJ2-5, with 11 nucleotides matching TRBD2. V was pared by 5 bases and J by 4 bases, with 6 bases of the junction left unmatched. Germline V gene sequence: CDR1 SQVTM, CDR2 ANQGSEA. This CDR3 is built from 14 residues. For the CDR3, the DNA is TGCAGCGTTTCGCTAGCGGGGGGTTTAGAGACCCAGTACTTC. Its protein product is CSVSLAGGLETQYF.

The chain uses TRBV7-2 and TRBJ1-3; D not resolved. From germline, CDR1 is SGHTA and CDR2 FQGNSA. The V end lost 5 bases, the J end lost 0 bases, and 11 bases lay between the germline ends. The CDR3 covers 15 residues. The CDR3 loop reads CASSPDGRSGNTIYF. Written as DNA, the CDR3 is TGTGCCAGCAGCCCCGACGGTCGCTCTGGAAACACCATATATTTT.

The CDR3 reads CASSLSGGLYEQYV. CDR3 sequence (DNA): TGTGCCAGCAGTTTATCCGGGGGGCTTTACGAGCAGTACGTC. The rearrangement links TRBV27 to TRBJ2-7; a weak D match, TRBD2 (7 bases). Trimming pared 0 bases from V and 4 bases from J, leaving 10 bases between. This CDR3 is 14 amino acids long. CDR1 and CDR2 (germline): MNHEY, SMNVEV (reference sequence).

This sequence joins TRBV5-6 and TRBJ1-1; 8 nucleotides agree with TRBD1. The CDR3 is made up of 16 amino acids. The V gene's germline CDR1 is SGHDT and CDR2 YYEEEE. The trim removed 4 bases at V and 4 bases at J, leaving 12 bases unmatched. DNA for the CDR3: TGTGCCAGCAGCCTAGGACAGGGAGCATGGGCCACTGAAGCTTTCTTT. It is translated as CASSLGQGAWATEAFF. Drawing the rest from reference TRBV5-6 and TRBJ1-1, the complete variable domain is DAGVTQSPTHLIKTRGQQVTLRCSPKSGHDTVSWYQQALGQGPQFIFQYYEEEERQRGNFPDRFSGHQFPNYSSELNVNALLLGDSALYLCASSLGQGAWATEAFFGQGTRLTVV.

V gene TRBV28 combines with J gene TRBJ2-3, with 11 bases lining up with TRBD1. The germline gives CDR1 MDHEN, CDR2 SYDVKM. CDR3 length: 16 residues. J was trimmed by 2 bases and V by 2 bases; bases with no gene match: 3. The CDR3 DNA sequence: TGTGCCAGCAGTTTAATCGGACAGGGGGCCACAGATACGCAGTATTTT. It specifies CASSLIGQGATDTQYF.

This rearrangement joins TRBV24-1 to TRBJ2-2; D may match TRBD1 or TRBD2 (6 bases each). Trimming removed 4 bases from V and 4 bases from J, with 9 bases in between. The CDR3 loop spans 14 amino acids. In germline, CDR1 is KGHDR, CDR2 SFDVKD. CDR3 sequence reads: CATSERGVTGELFF. CDR3 DNA sequence: TGTGCCACCAGTGAGAGGGGGGTCACCGGGGAGCTGTTTTTT.

This clone has more than one count but fewer than ten. The rearrangement uses TRBV4-1 and TRBJ1-1; D not certain. Germline CDR1 reads MGHRA; CDR2 reads YSYEKL. This CDR3 comprises 14 residues. Trimming left V 7 bases short and J 0 bases short, with 12 bases between. CDR3 residues: CASTLGRMNTEAFF. The CDR3 region has the DNA TGCGCCAGCACTTTGGGCAGAATGAACACTGAAGCTTTCTTT.

This clone was found once. The chain has TRBV10-3 and TRBJ1-5, with D perhaps TRBD1 (5 bases). The CDR3 consists of 14 residues. The germline V gene has CDR1 ENHRY and CDR2 SYGVKD. The ends were cut back, 11 bases at V and 1 base at J, with 15 bases in the middle. DNA of the CDR3: TGTGCCGTACAATACCGGGACAGCAATCAGCCCCAGCATTTT. This translates into CAVQYRDSNQPQHF.

A word on this clone: This same CDR3 is encoded by further DNA sequences in the sample. The chain carries TRBV7-9 and TRBJ2-4; 9 bases are a match to TRBD1. V shed 5 bases, J shed 0 bases, and the junction held 5 bases outside the gene matches. From germline, CDR1 is SEHNR and CDR2 FQNEAQ (reference sequence). This CDR3 is built from 16 residues. DNA of the CDR3: TGTGCCAGCAGCCCGGGACAGGGCCTAGCCAAAAACATTCAGTACTTC. This codes for CASSPGQGLAKNIQYF. Filled out from reference TRBV7-9 and TRBJ2-4, the complete variable domain reads DTGVSQNPRHKITKRGQNVTFRCDPISEHNRLYWYRQTLGQGPEFLTYFQNEAQLEKSRLLSDRFSAERPKGSFSTLEIQRTEQGDSAMYLCASSPGQGLAKNIQYFGAGTRLSVL.

There are a few counts of this clone. The V and J genes are TRBV5-4 and TRBJ2-7; TRBD1 might be the D (6 bases). Trimming took 1 base from V and 0 from J, leaving 26 bases between them. The length of the CDR3 is 20 residues. CDR1 is SGHNT, CDR2 YYREEE, per germline (reference sequence). Here the CDR3 reads CASSLIAYSMSDRSSYEQYF. CDR3 coding DNA: TGTGCCAGCAGCTTGATCGCATATTCTATGTCGGACAGATCCTCCTACGAGCAGTACTTC.

The chain recombines TRBV19 with TRBJ2-6; a weak D match, TRBD1 (5 bases). V was shortened by 5 bases and J by 4 bases, with 9 bases between the two germline ends. In germline, CDR1 is LNHDA, CDR2 SQIVND (reference sequence). This CDR3 region has 14 residues. This CDR3 reads CASSVDIGANVLTF. CDR3 DNA: TGTGCCAGTAGTGTGGACATCGGGGCCAACGTCCTGACTTTC.

The chain recombines TRBV7-3 with TRBJ2-3; no clear D. Germline loops: CDR1 SGHTA, CDR2 FQGTGA. CDR3 length: 14 residues. The germline V and J ends were trimmed by 5 bases and 2 bases, with 11 bases remaining between them. CDR3 amino acids: CASSPTRDTDTQYF. The CDR3 DNA reads TGTGCCAGCAGCCCCACCCGTGACACAGATACGCAGTATTTT. The full variable domain, rest sourced from reference TRBV7-3 and TRBJ2-3, is GAGVSQTPSNKVTEKGKYVELRCDPISGHTALYWYRQSLGQGPEFLIYFQGTGAADDSGLPNDRFFAVRPEGSVSTLKIQRTERGDSAVYLCASSPTRDTDTQYFGPGTRLTVL.

The J gene is TRBJ2-3, the V gene TRBV15; 8 bases map to TRBD2. Germline CDR1 is LNHNV and CDR2 is YYDKDF (reference sequence). The CDR3 sequence is 13 residues long. V gave up 3 bases and J gave up 11 bases; unmatched junction bases: 7. CDR3 in amino acids: CATSRGSGGEQYF. CDR3 nucleotide sequence: TGTGCCACCAGCAGGGGGTCCGGGGGGGAGCAGTATTTT.

The V call is TRBV9, the J call TRBJ2-5; 7 bases agree with TRBD2. The ends lost 0 bases at V and 5 bases at J; junction bases unmatched: 10. The length of the CDR3 is 16 residues. The germline gives CDR1 SGDLS, CDR2 YYNGEE. CDR3 bases: TGTGCCAGCAGCGTAGCGGGGGGATCGGGGGAGGAGACCCAGTACTTC. Its translation is CASSVAGGSGEETQYF.

The chain carries TRBV5-1 and TRBJ2-7; TRBD1 matches 11 bases. With V trimmed by 4 bases and J by 7 bases, 13 bases remained unmatched. The CDR3 extends over 16 amino acids. CDR1 and CDR2 from the germline V gene are SGHRS and YFSETQ. CDR3 nucleotide sequence: TGCGCCAGCAGCCCTACTCTTGGGACAGGGGGATGGGAGCAGTACTTC. This sequence encodes CASSPTLGTGGWEQYF.

This chain's CDR3 is CATLSSRRDGYGYTF. Here the CDR3 DNA reads TGTGCCACTCTATCATCTCGCCGGGACGGCTATGGCTACACCTTC. The chain uses TRBV27 and TRBJ1-2, with a weak D call TRBD1 (5 bases). V was clipped by 10 bases and J by 4 bases, with 22 bases between them. This CDR3 has 15 residues. Germline CDR1 is MNHEY and CDR2 is SMNVEV (reference sequence).

V and J are TRBV3-1 (or the pseudogene TRBV3-2) and TRBJ2-3; the match to TRBD2 covers 12 bases. V lost 4 bases, J lost 5 bases, and 4 bases stayed unmatched. The V gene's germline CDR1 is LGHDT and CDR2 YNNKEL (reference sequence). The CDR3 is 15 residues long. CDR3 sequence reads: CASSRVGLAGDTQYF. The CDR3 DNA reads TGTGCCAGCAGCCGCGTGGGACTAGCGGGAGATACGCAGTATTTT.

The chain has TRBV4-2 and TRBJ2-1; 13 bases are a match to TRBD2. Trimming took 0 bases from V and 8 from J; bases not matched to a gene: 7. Per the germline V gene, CDR1 is LGHNA and CDR2 is YNFKEQ. The CDR3 has 17 amino acids. In DNA form, the CDR3 reads TGTGCCAGCAGCCAAGATTGGACTAGCGGGAGTTTGTATGAGCAGTTCTTC. Protein product: CASSQDWTSGSLYEQFF.

The J gene is TRBJ2-5, the V gene TRBV6-5, with 7 bases identical to TRBD1. With 6 bases clipped from V and 4 bases from J, the junction kept 8 bases outside the gene matches. The CDR3 contains 14 residues. Germline V gene sequence: CDR1 MNHEY, CDR2 SVGAGI. CDR3 nucleotides: TGTGCCAGCAGCCTCCGGGACAGTGGAGAGACCCAGTACTTC. Protein sequence: CASSLRDSGETQYF.

This sequence joins TRBV19 and TRBJ1-5; D is uncertain. Looked up from germline, CDR1 is LNHDA and CDR2 is SQIVND (reference sequence). Trimming pared 3 bases from V and 7 bases from J, leaving 10 bases between. There are 13 residues in the CDR3. The CDR3 DNA is TGTGCCAGTAGTATTCTGGGATGGCAGCCCCAGCATTTT. Amino acids: CASSILGWQPQHF. The whole variable domain, remainder taken from reference TRBV19 and TRBJ1-5, is DGGITQSPKYLFRKEGQNVTLSCEQNLNHDAMYWYRQDPGQGLRLIYYSQIVNDFQKGDIAEGYSVSREKKESFPLTVTSAQKNPTAFYLCASSILGWQPQHFGDGTRLSIL.

Here the CDR3 DNA reads TGTGCCAGCAGTGGAACCGGGGTCTCGGGCAATCAGCCCCAGCATTTT. The encoded protein is CASSGTGVSGNQPQHF. The chain links TRBV6-1 to TRBJ1-5, with D uncertain. The CDR3 loop spans 16 amino acids. With 4 bases removed from V and 2 bases from J, the gap between germline ends came to 15 bases. CDR1 and CDR2 from the germline V gene are MNHNS and SASEGT.

The CDR3 coding sequence is TGTGCCTGGAGTGGTACAGGGGGATTTGAAAAACTGTTTTTT. As protein: CAWSGTGGFEKLFF. V gene TRBV30 combines with J gene TRBJ1-4; 8 nucleotides align to TRBD1. The CDR3 is made up of 14 amino acids. The germline CDR1 and CDR2 sequences are GTSNPN and SVGIG (reference sequence). V dropped 1 base and J dropped 7; count of bases not matched to a gene: 5.

The V call is TRBV21-1, the J call TRBJ2-7; the D call in the table, TRBD2, was not verified against the DNA. TRBV21-1 is termed a pseudogene. The CDR3 spans 18 residues. As DNA, the CDR3 is TGTGCCAGGGTAACATTGGAGTCTAGCGGGAGTAGGACCTACGAGCAGTACTTC. Its protein is CARVTLESSGSRTYEQYF.

The V gene is TRBV5-4, the J gene TRBJ2-5; D is uncertain. This CDR3 region has 14 residues. The germline gives CDR1 SGHNT, CDR2 YYREEE (reference sequence). The V gene lost 2 bases and the J gene lost 1 base, with 9 bases spanning the gap. CDR3 in amino acids: CASSFTLGQETQYF. The CDR3 coding sequence is TGTGCCAGCAGCTTTACGTTAGGCCAAGAGACCCAGTACTTC.

This clone was seen just once. V usage is TRBV7-2 and J usage is TRBJ2-1; 7 bases align to TRBD1. V trimming: 4 bases; J trimming: 9 bases; junction bases outside the gene matches: 6. The V gene's germline CDR1 is SGHTA and CDR2 FQGNSA. The CDR3 has 13 amino acids. The CDR3 DNA is TGTGCCAGCAGCTCCGACAGGGCTAGTGAGCAGTTCTTC. Its translation: CASSSDRASEQFF.

V and J are TRBV19 and TRBJ1-1; D unclear. This CDR3 is built from 13 residues. CDR1 and CDR2 (germline): LNHDA, SQIVND (reference sequence). V shed 6 bases and J shed 1 base, with 9 bases lying between them. The CDR3: CASRLGGNTEAFF. CDR3 nucleotide sequence: TGTGCCAGTAGGCTGGGCGGGAACACTGAAGCTTTCTTT.

V is TRBV3-1 (or the pseudogene TRBV3-2) and J is TRBJ1-1, with D unclear. Trimming stripped 1 base from V and 0 bases from J, with 9 bases between. This CDR3 has 15 amino acids. Germline values: CDR1 LGHDT, CDR2 YNNKEL (reference sequence). This CDR3 reads CASSQVGKVNTEAFF. The CDR3 nucleotides are TGTGCCAGCAGCCAAGTGGGTAAGGTGAACACTGAAGCTTTCTTT.

The chain has TRBV27 and TRBJ2-7; tentatively, D is TRBD1 (5 bases). The CDR3 has 14 residues. The V end lost 9 bases, the J end lost 2 bases, and 17 bases lay between the germline ends. CDR1 MNHEY and CDR2 SMNVEV come from the germline V gene (reference sequence). CDR3 sequence: CASWTLLGPYEQYF. The CDR3 coding sequence is TGTGCCAGTTGGACACTGCTGGGGCCCTACGAGCAGTACTTC.